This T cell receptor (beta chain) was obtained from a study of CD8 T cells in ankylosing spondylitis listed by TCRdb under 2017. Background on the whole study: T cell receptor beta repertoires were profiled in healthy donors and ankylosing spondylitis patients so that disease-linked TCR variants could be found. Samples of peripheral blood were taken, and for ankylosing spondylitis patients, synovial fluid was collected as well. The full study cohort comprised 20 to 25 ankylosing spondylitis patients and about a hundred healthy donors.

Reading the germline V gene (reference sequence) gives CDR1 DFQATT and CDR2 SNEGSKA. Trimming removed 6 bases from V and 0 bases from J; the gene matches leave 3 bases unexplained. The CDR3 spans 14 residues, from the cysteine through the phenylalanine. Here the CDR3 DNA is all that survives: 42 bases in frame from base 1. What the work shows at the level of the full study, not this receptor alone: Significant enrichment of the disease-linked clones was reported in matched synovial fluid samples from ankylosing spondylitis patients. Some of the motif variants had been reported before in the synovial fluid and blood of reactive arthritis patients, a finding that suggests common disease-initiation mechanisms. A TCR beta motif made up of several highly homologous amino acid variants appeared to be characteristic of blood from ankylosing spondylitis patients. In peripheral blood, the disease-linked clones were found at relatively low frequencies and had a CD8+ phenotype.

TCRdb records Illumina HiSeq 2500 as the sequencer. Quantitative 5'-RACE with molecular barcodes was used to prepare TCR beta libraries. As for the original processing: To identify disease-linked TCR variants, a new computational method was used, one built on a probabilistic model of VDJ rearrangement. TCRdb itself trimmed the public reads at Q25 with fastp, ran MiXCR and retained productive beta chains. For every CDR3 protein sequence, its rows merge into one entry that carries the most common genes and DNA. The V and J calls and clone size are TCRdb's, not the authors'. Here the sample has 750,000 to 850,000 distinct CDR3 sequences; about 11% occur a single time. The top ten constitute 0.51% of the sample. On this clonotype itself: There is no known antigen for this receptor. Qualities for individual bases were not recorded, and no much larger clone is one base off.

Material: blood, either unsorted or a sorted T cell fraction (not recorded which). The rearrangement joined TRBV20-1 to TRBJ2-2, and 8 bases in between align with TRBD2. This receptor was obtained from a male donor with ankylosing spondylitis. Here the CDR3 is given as CSAGRAANTGELFF. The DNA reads TGCAGTGCCGGGAGGGCTGCGAACACCGGGGAGCTGTTTTTT.